The 7 T cell receptor beta chains listed next were all sequenced from one sample in a study of T cells in women clearing cervical HPV infection. The assay was immunoSEQ multiplex PCR, and TCRdb's table has in-frame clones only and misses some. This sample contains some 30,000 clones. The sequencing sample was made of blood buffy coat. Receptors originate from a woman between 18 and 70 years old with a cervical HPV16 infection that either progressed to CIN3+ or cleared (not recorded which).

About this clone itself: The read ends 3 residues before the CDR3 terminus; that terminus is restored from the germline J gene. Other DNA sequences within the sample encode an identical CDR3. The rearrangement joins TRBV7-3 to TRBJ2-1, with 12 bases aligning to TRBD2. V shed 5 bases and J 5 bases; nucleotides not matched to a gene: 10. Germline V gives CDR1 SGHTA, CDR2 FQGTGA. The CDR3 loop spans 17 amino acids. Here the CDR3 reads CASSLVLAGGVDNEQFF. The CDR3 bases that were read are TGTGCCAGCAGCCTAGTACTAGCGGGAGGTGTAGACAATGAG. The full variable domain, its missing parts supplied by reference TRBV7-3 and TRBJ2-1, is GAGVSQTPSNKVTEKGKYVELRCDPISGHTALYWYRQSLGQGPEFLIYFQGTGAADDSGLPNDRFFAVRPEGSVSTLKIQRTERGDSAVYLCASSLVLAGGVDNEQFFGPGTRLTVL.

About this clone itself: The CDR3 end is not reached by the read, which stops 3 residues before it; the germline J gene fills it in. V is TRBV6-1 and J is TRBJ1-3; possibly TRBD1 for D (6 bases). Looked up from germline, CDR1 is MNHNS and CDR2 is SASEGT. The CDR3 is 15 amino acids. The V end lost 1 base, the J end lost 4 bases, and 11 bases lay between the germline ends. The sequenced CDR3 bases are TGTGCCAGCAGTGAAGTGGCAGGGGAGGGAAACACC. Amino acids: CASSEVAGEGNT. In full, the CDR3 is CASSEVAGEGNTIYF.

Concerning this clone: Read sequence stops 3 residues before the CDR3 end, and the germline J gene provides the missing end. This rearrangement joins TRBV20-1 to TRBJ2-7; tentatively, D is TRBD1 (6 bases). Germline CDR1 reads DFQATT; CDR2 reads SNEGSKA (reference sequence). The CDR3 totals 12 residues. Trimming removed 5 bases at V and 5 bases at J, with 13 bases between. The CDR3 reads CSASTGVHEQYF. The DNA read from the CDR3 is TGCAGTGCTTCGACAGGAGTCCACGAG.

Remarks on this clone: The sequence runs out 3 residues before the end of the CDR3; the remainder is reconstructed from the germline J gene. The rearrangement links TRBV19 to TRBJ2-7; 7 bases line up with TRBD1. The CDR3 extends over 15 amino acids. J gave up 3 bases and V 0 bases, and 5 bases lay outside the gene matches. Looked up from germline, CDR1 is LNHDA and CDR2 is SQIVND (reference sequence). Incomplete CDR3 DNA: TGTGCCAGTAGTATAGAGGACAGGCGACACTACGAG. Residues: CASSIEDRRHYE. The full CDR3 protein reads CASSIEDRRHYEQYF.

On this clone: The read terminates 3 residues before the CDR3 end, so the remaining end is supplied by the germline J gene. The rearrangement uses TRBV6-2 or TRBV6-3 and TRBJ2-5, with TRBD1 matching 8 bases. V lost 2 bases and J lost 5; bases outside the gene matches: 7. The CDR3 covers 15 residues. CDR1 is MNHEY and CDR2 is SVGEGT in the germline V gene. The sequenced part of the CDR3 DNA is TGTGCCAGCAGTTACAGCAGGGGGCTTGACGAGACC. Its translation: CASSYSRGLDET. The whole CDR3 sequence is CASSYSRGLDETQYF.

The CDR3: CASSYGLSSYNEQFF. The CDR3 bases that were read are TGCGCCAGCAGTTACGGACTTAGCTCCTACAATGAG. V gene TRBV5-1 combines with J gene TRBJ2-1; D perhaps matches TRBD2 (5 bases). The read finishes 3 residues shy of the CDR3 end, and the germline J gene is used to complete it. V was pared by 5 bases and J by 0 bases, with 12 bases between. Germline V gives CDR1 SGHRS, CDR2 YFSETQ. This CDR3 is 15 amino acids long.

To note about this clone: The read is 3 residues too short to cover the CDR3 end, so that end is filled in from the germline J gene. J is TRBJ1-6 and V is TRBV19; perhaps TRBD1 as D (5 bases). The V gene's germline CDR1 is LNHDA and CDR2 SQIVND (reference sequence). This CDR3 has 13 amino acids. Between the trimmed V and J ends, which lost 8 bases and 10 bases, there was a span of 15 bases. The DNA read from the CDR3 is TGTGCCAGTGCCTCGGGGGGGGAGTCACCC. Protein sequence: CASASGGESP. The full CDR3 reads CASASGGESPLHF.